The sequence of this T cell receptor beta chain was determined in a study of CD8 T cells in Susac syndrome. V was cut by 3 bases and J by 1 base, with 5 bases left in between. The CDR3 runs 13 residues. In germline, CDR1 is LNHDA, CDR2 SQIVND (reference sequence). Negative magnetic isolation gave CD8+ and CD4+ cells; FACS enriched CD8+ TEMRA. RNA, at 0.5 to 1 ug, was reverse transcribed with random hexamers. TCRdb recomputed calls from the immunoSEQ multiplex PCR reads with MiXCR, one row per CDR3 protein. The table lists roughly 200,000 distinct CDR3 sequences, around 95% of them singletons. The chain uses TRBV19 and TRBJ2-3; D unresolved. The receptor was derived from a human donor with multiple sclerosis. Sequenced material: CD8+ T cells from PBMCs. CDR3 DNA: TGTGCCAGTAGTATTCTGCGCACAGATACGCAGTATTTT. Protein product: CASSILRTDTQYF. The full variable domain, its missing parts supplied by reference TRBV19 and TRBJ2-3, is DGGITQSPKYLFRKEGQNVTLSCEQNLNHDAMYWYRQDPGQGLRLIYYSQIVNDFQKGDIAEGYSVSREKKESFPLTVTSAQKNPTAFYLCASSILRTDTQYFGPGTRLTVL.